This T cell receptor (beta chain) was captured in a study of blood T cells in healthy people across ages. Through a sample-barcoded 5' primer and a J-beta primer mix, a second PCR was run for roughly 6 to 12 cycles. TCRdb reprocessed the 5' RACE reads with MiXCR, giving one entry per CDR3 protein. The repertoire consists of a few hundred thousand distinct CDR3 sequences, with 25% to 30% occurring once and the leading ten covering less than 20%. Peripheral blood from each donor was collected in a volume of ten milliliters. The V and J ends lost 0 bases and 4 bases respectively, with 15 bases between them. Germline values: CDR1 LGHDT, CDR2 YNNKEL (reference sequence). CDR3 length equals 17 residues. Study-wide points: TCR beta diversity per million T cells fell roughly linearly with age. Percentage of naive T cells showed a strong correlation with TCR beta diversity. Diversity was higher, and naive CD4+ cells more numerous, in long-lived donors than in aged donors.

As to this clonotype: No antigen is known for it.

The clonotype comes from a woman in her seventies in good health. Input material: blood. The V call is TRBV3-1, the J call TRBJ1-4, with TRBD1 as a possible D gene (6 bases). The CDR3 nucleotides are TGTGCCAGCAGCCAAGATCCTAGACAGGCCGTTAATGAAAAACTGTTTTTT. Protein: CASSQDPRQAVNEKLFF.